One sample yielded the 32 T cell receptor beta chains listed below, sequenced in a study of CD4+ T cells in melanoma. The table came from immunoSEQ multiplex PCR; TCRdb's copy has only in-frame clones and leaves some out. The sample lists some 110,000 clones; 92% were seen once. The sample comprised peripheral blood. The receptors here all came from a human donor with melanoma.

The rearrangement uses TRBV6-1 and TRBJ2-7; no clear D gene. CDR1 and CDR2 from the germline V gene are MNHNS and SASEGT. This CDR3 comprises 12 residues. V lost 4 bases to trimming and J lost 3 bases, with 7 bases between them. The CDR3 DNA reads TGTGCCAGCAGTGTTTCAGGCTACGAGCAGTACTTC. It encodes CASSVSGYEQYF.

This chain joins TRBV5-1 and TRBJ1-1; no clear D. There are 14 residues in the CDR3. V was pared by 0 bases and J by 5 bases, with 11 bases between. Germline V gives CDR1 SGHRS, CDR2 YFSETQ. CDR3 nucleotide sequence: TGCGCCAGCAGCTTGGGACGGACTGCGACTGAAGCTTTCTTT. Its protein product is CASSLGRTATEAFF.

The genes are TRBV5-4 and TRBJ2-5; D is undetermined. Germline V gene sequence: CDR1 SGHNT, CDR2 YYREEE (reference sequence). V was shortened by 1 base and J by 2 bases, with 9 bases between the two germline ends. The CDR3 loop spans 14 amino acids. Here the CDR3 DNA reads TGTGCCAGCAGCTTGTCAGGCGTTCAAGAGACCCAGTACTTC. Protein sequence: CASSLSGVQETQYF.

V and J are TRBV7-9 and TRBJ1-2, with D unresolved. Deletions cut 1 base from V and 8 bases from J, with 14 bases between. Germline lookup yields CDR1 SEHNR and CDR2 FQNEAQ (reference sequence). This CDR3 has 14 amino acids. This CDR3 reads CASSLVGRHGGYTF. CDR3 DNA: TGTGCCAGCAGCTTAGTAGGACGGCACGGGGGCTACACCTTC. The full variable domain, its missing parts supplied by reference TRBV7-9 and TRBJ1-2, is DTGVSQNPRHKITKRGQNVTFRCDPISEHNRLYWYRQTLGQGPEFLTYFQNEAQLEKSRLLSDRFSAERPKGSFSTLEIQRTEQGDSAMYLCASSLVGRHGGYTFGSGTRLTVV.

The chain uses TRBV27 and TRBJ1-6; a weak D match, TRBD1 (5 bases). The CDR3 extends over 13 amino acids. In germline, CDR1 is MNHEY, CDR2 SMNVEV (reference sequence). Trimming stripped 4 bases from V and 10 bases from J, with 11 bases between. The CDR3 coding sequence is TGTGCCAGCAGTTCTCAGGGAGGGTCACCCCTCCACTTT. This gives the protein CASSSQGGSPLHF.

This clone was detected only once. The chain links TRBV4-2 to TRBJ2-1, with D possibly TRBD2 on 6 matching bases. CDR3 length: 15 amino acids. Germline CDR1 and CDR2: LGHNA and YNFKEQ. Trimming took 3 bases from V and 2 from J, leaving 11 bases between them. CDR3 sequence (DNA): TGTGCCAGCAGCCAGTCTAGCGAAACCTACAATGAGCAGTTCTTC. Amino acids: CASSQSSETYNEQFF.

J is TRBJ1-5 and V is TRBV19; the D is unclear. V lost 3 bases and J 0 bases, leaving 9 bases between the germline ends. Germline CDR1 and CDR2: LNHDA and SQIVND (reference sequence). The CDR3 runs 15 residues. CDR3 amino acids: CASSIDKNSNQPQHF. In nucleotides, the CDR3 is TGTGCCAGTAGTATCGACAAGAATAGCAATCAGCCCCAGCATTTT.

The genes are TRBV5-1 and TRBJ2-7, with D tentatively TRBD2 (6 bases). Germline-derived CDR1 and CDR2 are SGHRS and YFSETQ. This CDR3 region has 14 residues. The V end was cut by 4 bases, the J end by 6 bases, with 17 bases between. CDR3 DNA sequence: TGCGCCAGCAGCCTTAGCGGAAAACCAGGCGAGCAGTACTTC. Its translation is CASSLSGKPGEQYF.

The table lists this clone with a count of one. The chain is built from TRBV4-1 and TRBJ1-5, with 8 bases identical to TRBD1. The CDR3 spans 17 residues. Germline V gene lookup returns CDR1 MGHRA and CDR2 YSYEKL. V was pared by 2 bases and J by 2 bases, with 8 bases of the junction left unmatched. Written as DNA, the CDR3 is TGCGCCAGCAGCCAACGTACAGGGGGGGGCGGCAATCAGCCCCAGCATTTT. Translation gives CASSQRTGGGGNQPQHF.

The chain joins TRBV9 to TRBJ2-7; D is perhaps TRBD1 (7 bases). In germline, CDR1 is SGDLS, CDR2 YYNGEE. The V and J ends lost 4 bases and 0 bases respectively, with 17 bases between them. The CDR3 is made up of 16 amino acids. Here the CDR3 reads CASSLGPGGGSYEQYF. The CDR3 region has the DNA TGTGCCAGCAGCTTGGGGCCAGGGGGAGGCTCCTACGAGCAGTACTTC.

The genes are TRBV9 and TRBJ1-1; perhaps TRBD1 as D (5 bases). The CDR3 totals 14 residues. Per the germline V gene, CDR1 is SGDLS and CDR2 is YYNGEE. V was shortened by 0 bases and J by 3 bases, with 9 bases between the two germline ends. The CDR3 loop is CASSVASGDTEAFF. CDR3 nucleotides: TGTGCCAGCAGCGTAGCTTCGGGGGACACTGAAGCTTTCTTT.

This clone was counted a single time. This rearrangement joins TRBV27 to TRBJ2-7; 9 nucleotides agree with TRBD2. CDR1 is MNHEY, CDR2 SMNVEV, per germline (reference sequence). This CDR3 has 14 residues. J lost 3 bases, V lost 8 bases, and 8 bases had no gene match. The DNA for the CDR3 is TGTGCCAGCGGGTACGCGGGGGGGGGCTACGAGCAGTACTTC. Translation gives CASGYAGGGYEQYF.

The chain recombines TRBV9 with TRBJ2-3, with D uncertain. This CDR3 has 12 residues. Trimming pared 4 bases from V and 4 bases from J, leaving 7 bases between. CDR1 and CDR2 from the germline V gene are SGDLS and YYNGEE. The CDR3 region is CASSLGSDTQYF. CDR3 nucleotide sequence: TGTGCCAGCAGCTTAGGGTCAGATACGCAGTATTTT.

This clone was detected a few times. The chain uses TRBV11-2 and TRBJ2-6; 7 bases line up with TRBD1. Trimming took 5 bases from V and 0 from J; bases not matched to a gene: 13. The CDR3 runs to 19 residues. Per germline, CDR1 SGHAT and CDR2 FQNNGV. The CDR3 coding sequence is TGTGCCAGCAGCCCCGTAGGACAGGTCCGAGACTCTGGGGCCAACGTCCTGACTTTC. It translates to CASSPVGQVRDSGANVLTF. Drawing the rest from reference TRBV11-2 and TRBJ2-6, the complete variable domain is EAGVAQSPRYKIIEKRQSVAFWCNPISGHATLYWYQQILGQGPKLLIQFQNNGVVDDSQLPKDRFSAERLKGVDSTLKIQPAKLEDSAVYLCASSPVGQVRDSGANVLTFGAGSRLTVL.

V usage is TRBV7-2 and J usage is TRBJ2-3; D may be TRBD1 (6 bases). This CDR3 has 16 amino acids. Germline loops: CDR1 SGHTA, CDR2 FQGNSA. Trimming took off 7 bases at V and 4 bases at J, with 21 bases between the two ends. CDR3 amino acids: CASKKQGFLTADTQYF. CDR3 nucleotide sequence: TGTGCCAGCAAAAAACAGGGATTCTTAACCGCAGATACGCAGTATTTT.

The gene calls are TRBV29-1 and TRBJ2-3, with 9 bases that match TRBD2. CDR3 size: 14 residues. V was pared by 5 bases and J by 6 bases, with 9 bases of the junction left unmatched. Germline lookup yields CDR1 SQVTM and CDR2 ANQGSEA. The CDR3 protein is CSVRVLAGVDTQYF. In nucleotides, the CDR3 is TGCAGCGTTCGCGTACTAGCGGGCGTGGATACGCAGTATTTT.

V gene TRBV5-6 combines with J gene TRBJ2-3; 8 bases fit TRBD2. V shed 4 bases, J shed 2 bases, and the junction held 12 bases outside the gene matches. The CDR3 spans 17 residues. Germline-derived CDR1 and CDR2 are SGHDT and YYEEEE. The DNA for the CDR3 is TGTGCCAGCAGCAAGCCAAGGGATAGCGGGGTCACAGATACGCAGTATTTT. It is translated as CASSKPRDSGVTDTQYF.

The rearrangement links TRBV6-1 to TRBJ1-4; 7 bases align to TRBD1. Losses at the gene ends were 1 base for V and 5 bases for J; bases not matched to a gene: 4. Germline CDR1 MNHNS, CDR2 SASEGT. The CDR3 has 15 residues. This CDR3 is CASSEDRGENEKLFF. The CDR3 coding sequence is TGTGCCAGCAGTGAAGACAGGGGAGAAAATGAAAAACTGTTTTTT.

The rearrangement uses TRBV9 and TRBJ2-5; D not certain. The CDR3 length is 14 residues. Germline assignment: CDR1 SGDLS and CDR2 YYNGEE. Trimming took 3 bases from V and 0 from J, leaving 9 bases between them. CDR3 sequence (DNA): TGTGCCAGCAGCGCAGGAGCGTACCAAGAGACCCAGTACTTC. Encoded protein: CASSAGAYQETQYF.

The V gene is TRBV28, the J gene TRBJ1-2, with a weak D call TRBD1 (6 bases). The CDR3 totals 12 residues. Germline V CDR1 and CDR2: MDHEN, SYDVKM. Trimming pared 6 bases from V and 8 bases from J, leaving 13 bases between. CDR3 sequence (DNA): TGTGCCAGCAGCTACAGGGTGAGGGGCTACACCTTC. Its translation: CASSYRVRGYTF.

J is TRBJ2-1 and V is TRBV7-3; a weak D match, TRBD1 (7 bases). Trimming shortened V by 5 bases and J by 15 bases, and 17 bases separated the two germline ends. The CDR3 consists of 12 residues. Germline V CDR1 and CDR2: SGHTA, FQGTGA. DNA for the CDR3: TGTGCCAGCAGCCAGGGGGGTAAAGGTTTGTTCTTC. Protein product: CASSQGGKGLFF. The whole variable domain, filled in from reference TRBV7-3 and TRBJ2-1, reads GAGVSQTPSNKVTEKGKYVELRCDPISGHTALYWYRQSLGQGPEFLIYFQGTGAADDSGLPNDRFFAVRPEGSVSTLKIQRTERGDSAVYLCASSQGGKGLFFGPGTRLTVL.

The rearrangement uses TRBV27 and TRBJ2-6; D not certain. Between the trimmed V and J ends, which lost 3 bases and 0 bases, there was a span of 3 bases. The CDR3 loop spans 14 amino acids. Looked up from germline, CDR1 is MNHEY and CDR2 is SMNVEV (reference sequence). The DNA of the CDR3 is TGTGCCAGCAGTTTCTACTCTGGGGCCAACGTCCTGACTTTC. Its translation: CASSFYSGANVLTF.

CDR3 in DNA: TGTGCCAGCAGTGGAGGCACCGGGGAGCTGTTTTTT. Encoded protein: CASSGGTGELFF. The chain links TRBV25-1 to TRBJ2-2; D is undetermined. The germline V gene has CDR1 MGHDK and CDR2 SYGVNS. The CDR3 totals 12 residues. V lost 4 bases and J lost 4, with 4 bases in between.

This chain joins TRBV18 and TRBJ1-1; unclear D gene. V was trimmed by 4 bases and J by 0 bases, leaving 6 bases between them. The CDR3 runs 13 residues. Germline CDR1 KGHSH, CDR2 LQKENI. CDR3 in amino acids: CASSLEVNTEAFF. Written as DNA, the CDR3 is TGTGCCAGCTCACTCGAGGTGAACACTGAAGCTTTCTTT.

The rearrangement joins TRBV5-5 to TRBJ2-3; D possibly corresponds to TRBD1 (5 bases). CDR3 size: 17 residues. Trimming pared 0 bases from V and 0 bases from J, leaving 14 bases between. Germline CDR1 reads SGHKS; CDR2 reads YYEKEE (reference sequence). In DNA, the CDR3 is TGTGCCAGCAGCTTGGAGGGAAGGGGCTTCAGCACAGATACGCAGTATTTT. Translation gives CASSLEGRGFSTDTQYF.

This clone was recorded once. The V and J genes are TRBV5-1 and TRBJ2-3; D may be TRBD1 (6 bases). CDR3 length: 16 amino acids. In germline, CDR1 is SGHRS, CDR2 YFSETQ. V was pared by 4 bases and J by 1 base, with 16 bases between. This CDR3 reads CASSPQTGRRTDTQYF. In nucleotides, the CDR3 is TGCGCCAGCAGCCCCCAAACAGGGAGACGCACAGATACGCAGTATTTT.

V gene TRBV19 combines with J gene TRBJ1-4; 7 positions agree with TRBD1. Trimming removed 8 bases from V and 8 bases from J; junction bases left unmatched: 5. CDR1 and CDR2 from the germline V gene are LNHDA and SQIVND (reference sequence). The CDR3 extends over 12 amino acids. Written as DNA, the CDR3 is TGTGCCAGTTCGGACAGGTGGGAAAAACTGTTTTTT. It codes for CASSDRWEKLFF.

V is TRBV12-5 and J is TRBJ2-7, with 7 nucleotides matching TRBD1. V dropped 1 base and J dropped 4; count of bases not matched to a gene: 1. This CDR3 is built from 13 residues. The germline gives CDR1 LGHNT, CDR2 FRNRAP. The CDR3 loop reads CASGLGQGYEQYF. The CDR3, as DNA: TGTGCTAGTGGTTTGGGACAGGGTTACGAGCAGTACTTC.

This chain links TRBV2 with TRBJ2-2; TRBD1 or TRBD2 may be the D gene (5 bases each). This CDR3 is 15 amino acids long. The V end was cut by 8 bases, the J end by 7 bases, with 20 bases between. Germline CDR1 and CDR2: SNHLY and FYNNEI. CDR3 DNA: TGTGCCAGCGGGGGTGGGAACCTAAGGTTCGGGGAGCTGTTTTTT. Its protein product is CASGGGNLRFGELFF.

CDR3 sequence reads: CASSNRVMNNGYTF. The CDR3 bases are TGTGCCAGCAGCAACAGGGTAATGAATAATGGCTACACCTTC. This chain links TRBV28 with TRBJ1-2; a possible D gene is TRBD1 (6 bases). The CDR3 is made up of 14 amino acids. Between the trimmed V and J ends, which lost 6 bases and 6 bases, there was a span of 17 bases. Germline lookup yields CDR1 MDHEN and CDR2 SYDVKM.

The chain uses TRBV29-1 and TRBJ2-5; D might be TRBD1 (5 bases). The CDR3 spans 14 residues. The V gene lost 4 bases and the J gene lost 3 bases, with 15 bases spanning the gap. Germline loops: CDR1 SQVTM, CDR2 ANQGSEA. The CDR3 protein is CSVGIRGGEETQYF. The CDR3 DNA reads as TGCAGCGTTGGTATTAGGGGTGGAGAAGAGACCCAGTACTTC.

The genes are TRBV6-6 and TRBJ2-1; D might be TRBD1 (5 bases). This CDR3 contains 12 residues. The germline V gene encodes CDR1 MNHNY and CDR2 SVGAGI (reference sequence). Trimming cost V 0 bases and J 12 bases, with 9 bases left between them. The DNA of the CDR3 is TGTGCCAGCAGTTACTCGAGGCAGGGGCAGTTCTTC. Encoded protein: CASSYSRQGQFF.